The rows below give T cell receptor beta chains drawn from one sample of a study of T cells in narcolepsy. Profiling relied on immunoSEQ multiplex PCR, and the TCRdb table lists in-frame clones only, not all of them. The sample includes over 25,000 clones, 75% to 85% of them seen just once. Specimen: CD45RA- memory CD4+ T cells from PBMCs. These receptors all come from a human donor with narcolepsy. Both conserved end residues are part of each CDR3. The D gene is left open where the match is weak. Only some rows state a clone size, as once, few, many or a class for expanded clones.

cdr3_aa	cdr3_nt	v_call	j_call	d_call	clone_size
CASQYSGNTIYF	TGTGCCAGCCAGTACTCTGGAAACACCATATATTTT	TRBV6-1	TRBJ1-3	NA	NA
CASRLLGASTDTQYF	TGTGCCAGCAGGCTTTTGGGGGCTAGCACAGATACGCAGTATTTT	TRBV27	TRBJ2-3	NA	NA
CASRTEQENTEAFF	TGCGCCAGCAGGACAGAACAAGAGAACACTGAAGCTTTCTTT	TRBV10-2	TRBJ1-1	NA	once
CATSRARTSGQETQYF	TGTGCCACCAGCAGGGCCCGGACTAGCGGACAAGAGACCCAGTACTTC	TRBV15	TRBJ2-5	TRBD2	NA
CASSSLSSDSGTQYF	TGTGCCAGCTCTTCACTCAGCTCCGACAGTGGGACCCAGTACTTC	TRBV19	TRBJ2-5	NA	once
CASSLASSYEQYF	TGTGCCAGCAGCTTAGCGAGCTCCTACGAGCAGTACTTC	TRBV7-2	TRBJ2-7	NA	once
CASRRTGGDSEAFF	TGTGCCAGCAGGAGGACAGGAGGCGATAGTGAAGCTTTCTTT	TRBV2	TRBJ1-1	TRBD1	NA
CASSSGPYTEAFF	TGTGCCAGCAGTTCGGGACCATACACTGAAGCTTTCTTT	TRBV28	TRBJ1-1	NA	NA
CASSEEDNEQFF	TGTGCCAGCAGTGAGGAGGACAATGAGCAGTTCTTC	TRBV6-1	TRBJ2-1	NA	NA
CASSLRETGVDEKLFF	TGTGCCAGCAGCTTGCGCGAGACAGGGGTAGATGAAAAACTGTTTTTT	TRBV5-4	TRBJ1-4	TRBD1	NA
CASSDQFYNYGYTF	TGTGCCAGCAGTGACCAGTTCTACAACTATGGCTACACCTTC	TRBV2	TRBJ1-2	NA	NA
CASSYSKATYYEQYF	TGTGCCAGCAGTTACAGCAAGGCAACTTACTACGAGCAGTACTTC	TRBV6-5	TRBJ2-7	NA	NA
CASSMLAKETQYF	TGTGCCAGTAGTATGCTGGCAAAGGAGACCCAGTACTTC	TRBV19	TRBJ2-5	NA	few
CASSRGLAGGSSYNEQFF	TGCGCCAGCAGCCGGGGACTAGCGGGGGGGAGCTCCTACAATGAGCAGTTCTTC	TRBV4-1	TRBJ2-1	TRBD2	NA
CASSPGGGDGGNEQFF	TGTGCCAGCAGCCCAGGTGGGGGGGACGGGGGCAATGAGCAGTTCTTC	TRBV5-4	TRBJ2-1	TRBD2	NA
CAISLGTGAYEQYF	TGTGCCATCAGTCTCGGGACAGGGGCCTACGAGCAGTACTTC	TRBV10-3	TRBJ2-7	TRBD1	NA
CASSLLRNQETQYF	TGTGCCAGCAGCTTATTGAGGAACCAAGAGACCCAGTACTTC	TRBV7-9	TRBJ2-5	NA	few
CASSLVRGGNTEAFF	TGTGCCAGCAGCTTAGTCAGGGGGGGAAACACTGAAGCTTTCTTT	TRBV7-2	TRBJ1-1	TRBD1	NA
CASSKGAREQYF	TGCGCCAGCAGCAAGGGGGCGAGAGAGCAGTACTTC	TRBV5-1	TRBJ2-5	TRBD1	NA
CASSLNTEHYGYTF	TGTGCCAGCAGCTTAAATACGGAGCACTATGGCTACACCTTC	TRBV7-2	TRBJ1-2	NA	few
CASAAGDRPLQETQYF	TGTGCTTCTGCAGCGGGGGACAGGCCACTCCAAGAGACCCAGTACTTC	TRBV4-2	TRBJ2-5	NA	NA
CSVVRHFQETQYF	TGCAGCGTTGTTAGGCACTTTCAAGAGACCCAGTACTTC	TRBV29-1	TRBJ2-5	NA	NA
CASSSRGPNYGYTF	TGTGCCAGTAGTAGTAGGGGCCCAAACTATGGCTACACCTTC	TRBV19	TRBJ1-2	NA	NA
CASSHNVGARYGYTF	TGTGCCAGCAGTCACAACGTGGGGGCGCGATATGGCTACACCTTC	TRBV6-6	TRBJ1-2	NA	NA
CAISESRQGGLTSTDTQYF	TGTGCCATCAGTGAGTCAAGACAGGGGGGATTAACAAGCACAGATACGCAGTATTTT	TRBV10-3	TRBJ2-3	TRBD1	NA
CASSKVRREAFF	TGTGCCAGCAGCAAAGTTAGACGGGAAGCTTTCTTT	TRBV21-1	TRBJ1-1	NA	NA
CASSSRTSRNTIYF	TGTGCCAGCAGCTCCAGGACCAGTAGAAACACCATATATTTT	TRBV11-2	TRBJ1-3	NA	NA
CASSRTEYGYTF	TGTGCCAGCAGCAGGACAGAGTATGGCTACACCTTC	TRBV7-9	TRBJ1-2	NA	NA
CASRFGLLNTGELFF	TGTGCCAGCAGGTTTGGCCTCCTTAACACCGGGGAGCTGTTTTTT	TRBV6-5	TRBJ2-2	NA	few
CASSSGFGNTIYF	TGTGCCAGCAGTTCAGGGTTTGGAAACACCATATATTTT	TRBV6-1	TRBJ1-3	NA	few